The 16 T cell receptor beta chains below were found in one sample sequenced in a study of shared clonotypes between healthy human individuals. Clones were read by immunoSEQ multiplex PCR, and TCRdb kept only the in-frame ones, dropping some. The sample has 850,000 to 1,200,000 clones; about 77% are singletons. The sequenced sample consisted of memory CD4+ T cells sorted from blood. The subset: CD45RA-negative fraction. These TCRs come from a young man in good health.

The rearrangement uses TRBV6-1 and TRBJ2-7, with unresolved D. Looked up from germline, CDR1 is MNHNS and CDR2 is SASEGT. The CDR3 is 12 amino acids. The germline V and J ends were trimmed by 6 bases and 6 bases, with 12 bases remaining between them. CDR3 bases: TGTGCCAGCAGCCCTAAAGGGCTCGAGCAGTACTTC. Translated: CASSPKGLEQYF.

The CDR3 is CASSEEVYGYTF. CDR3 nucleotide sequence: TGTGCCAGCAGTGAGGAAGTCTATGGCTACACCTTC. The chain combines TRBV6-1 with TRBJ1-2, with unresolved D. The V end lost 3 bases, the J end lost 4 bases, and 6 bases lay between the germline ends. There are 12 residues in the CDR3. Germline CDR1 reads MNHNS; CDR2 reads SASEGT.

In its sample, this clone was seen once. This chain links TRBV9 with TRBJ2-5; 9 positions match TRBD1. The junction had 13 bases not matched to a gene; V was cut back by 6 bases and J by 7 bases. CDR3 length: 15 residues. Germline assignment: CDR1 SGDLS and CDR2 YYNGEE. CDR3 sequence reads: CASTPSGDRVGTQYF. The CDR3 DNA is TGTGCCAGCACCCCCAGCGGGGACAGGGTCGGGACCCAGTACTTC.

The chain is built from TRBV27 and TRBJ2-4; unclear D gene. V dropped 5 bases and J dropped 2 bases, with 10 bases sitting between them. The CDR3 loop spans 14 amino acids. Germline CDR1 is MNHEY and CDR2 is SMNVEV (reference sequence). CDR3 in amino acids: CASSLLATKNIQYF. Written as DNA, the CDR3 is TGTGCCAGCAGTCTGTTGGCAACCAAAAACATTCAGTACTTC.

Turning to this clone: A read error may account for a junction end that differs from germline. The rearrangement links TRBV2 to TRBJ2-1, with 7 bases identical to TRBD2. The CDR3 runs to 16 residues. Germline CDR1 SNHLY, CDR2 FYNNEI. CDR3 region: CASREVGTTNDNEQFF. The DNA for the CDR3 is TGTGCCAGCAGGGAAGTTGGGACTACCAATGACAATGAGCAGTTCTTC.

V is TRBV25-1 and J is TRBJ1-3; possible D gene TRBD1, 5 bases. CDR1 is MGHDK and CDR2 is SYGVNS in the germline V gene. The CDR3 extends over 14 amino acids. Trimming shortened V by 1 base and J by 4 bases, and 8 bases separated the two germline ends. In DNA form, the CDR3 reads TGTGCCAGCAGTGAATGGGCAGGGGGAAACACCATATATTTT. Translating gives CASSEWAGGNTIYF. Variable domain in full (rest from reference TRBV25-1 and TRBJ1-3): EADIYQTPRYLVIGTGKKITLECSQTMGHDKMYWYQQDPGMELHLIHYSYGVNSTEKGDLSSESTVSRIRTEHFPLTLESARPSHTSQYLCASSEWAGGNTIYFGEGSWLTVV.

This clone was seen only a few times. The CDR3, as DNA: TGTGCCAGTAGTCCCGGACAGGGGGCGAAGAGCAATCAGCCCCAGCATTTT. Its translation: CASSPGQGAKSNQPQHF. The chain links TRBV19 to TRBJ1-5, with TRBD1 matching over 11 bases. CDR3 length equals 17 residues. Germline V gene sequence: CDR1 LNHDA, CDR2 SQIVND (reference sequence). The V and J ends lost 5 bases and 1 base, in that order; junction bases with no gene match: 7.

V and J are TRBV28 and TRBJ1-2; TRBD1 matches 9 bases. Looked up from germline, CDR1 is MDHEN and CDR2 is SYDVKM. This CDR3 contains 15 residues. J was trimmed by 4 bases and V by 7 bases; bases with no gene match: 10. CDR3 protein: CASTSPGTGIYGYTF. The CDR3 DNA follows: TGTGCCAGCACCTCCCCCGGGACAGGGATCTATGGCTACACCTTC.

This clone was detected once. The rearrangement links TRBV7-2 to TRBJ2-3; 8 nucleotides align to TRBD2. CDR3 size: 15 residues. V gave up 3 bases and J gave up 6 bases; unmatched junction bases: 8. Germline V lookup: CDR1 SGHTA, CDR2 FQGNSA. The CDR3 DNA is TGTGCCAGCAGCTTTGGCGGGGGGCCCCGGGATACGCAGTATTTT. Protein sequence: CASSFGGGPRDTQYF.

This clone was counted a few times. The CDR3 sequence: CASSMYQTGGGQPQHF. The CDR3 bases are TGTGCCAGTAGTATGTACCAGACAGGGGGCGGTCAGCCCCAGCATTTT. The V and J genes are TRBV19 and TRBJ1-5; 10 bases agree with TRBD1. V dropped 3 bases and J dropped 6; count of bases not matched to a gene: 8. The CDR3 spans 16 residues. From germline, CDR1 is LNHDA and CDR2 SQIVND (reference sequence).

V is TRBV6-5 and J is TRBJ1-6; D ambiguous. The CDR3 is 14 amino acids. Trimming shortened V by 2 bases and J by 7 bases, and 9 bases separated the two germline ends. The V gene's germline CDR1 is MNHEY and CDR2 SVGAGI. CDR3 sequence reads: CASSYLGKNSPLHF. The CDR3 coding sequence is TGTGCCAGCAGTTACCTTGGGAAGAATTCACCCCTCCACTTT.

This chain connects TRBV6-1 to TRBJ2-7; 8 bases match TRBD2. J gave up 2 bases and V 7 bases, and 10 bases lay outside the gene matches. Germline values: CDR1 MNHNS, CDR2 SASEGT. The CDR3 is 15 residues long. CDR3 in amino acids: CASTPEPSGPYEQYF. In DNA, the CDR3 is TGTGCCAGCACTCCTGAACCTAGCGGGCCCTACGAGCAGTACTTC.

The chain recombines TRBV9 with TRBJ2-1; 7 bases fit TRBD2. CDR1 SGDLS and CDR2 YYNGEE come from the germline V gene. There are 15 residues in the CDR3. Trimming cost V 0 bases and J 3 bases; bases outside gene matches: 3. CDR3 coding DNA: TGTGCCAGCAGCGTAGCGGCTAGCGGCTACAATGAGCAGTTCTTC. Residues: CASSVAASGYNEQFF.

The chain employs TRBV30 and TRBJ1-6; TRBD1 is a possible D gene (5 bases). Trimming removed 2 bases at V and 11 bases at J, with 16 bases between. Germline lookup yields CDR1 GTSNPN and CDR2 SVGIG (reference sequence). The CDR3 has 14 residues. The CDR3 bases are TGTGCCTGGAGTATCGGACACAAACGCCCACCCCTCCACTTT. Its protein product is CAWSIGHKRPPLHF.

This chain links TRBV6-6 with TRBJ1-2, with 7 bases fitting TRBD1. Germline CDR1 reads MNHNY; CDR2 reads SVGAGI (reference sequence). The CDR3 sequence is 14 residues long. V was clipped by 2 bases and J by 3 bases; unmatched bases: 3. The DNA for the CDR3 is TGTGCCAGCAGTTACGGGACAGATCACTATGGCTACACCTTC. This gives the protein CASSYGTDHYGYTF.

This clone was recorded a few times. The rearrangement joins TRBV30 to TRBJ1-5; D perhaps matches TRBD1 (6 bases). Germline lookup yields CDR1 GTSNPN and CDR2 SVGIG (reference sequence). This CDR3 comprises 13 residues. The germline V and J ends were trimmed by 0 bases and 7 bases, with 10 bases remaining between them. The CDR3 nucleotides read TGTGCCTGGAGTGTTTCAGGGGAACAGCCCCAGCATTTT. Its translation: CAWSVSGEQPQHF.